A selection of T cell receptor beta chains follows, all from one sample in a study of blood T cell repertoires in COVID-19. Profiling relied on immunoSEQ multiplex PCR, and the TCRdb table lists in-frame clones only, not all of them. The sample includes under 75,000 clones, about 73% seen only once; the top ten take roughly 18%. Material: peripheral blood. These receptors were obtained from a woman aged 45-65 years with active or convalescent COVID-19. Each CDR3 is given with its conserved first and last residue. Each record gives: D gene, J gene, V gene, clone size, CDR3 protein, CDR3 DNA. The D gene is left open where the match is weak. Clone size is stated in some rows and not others, as once, few, many or a class when expanded.

d_gene: TRBD1; j_gene: TRBJ2-7; v_gene: TRBV20-1; abundance: NA; CDR3aa: CSARKGQGVQF; CDR3nt: TGCAGTGCTAGAAAGGGACAGGGGGTTCAATTC
d_gene: TRBD1; j_gene: TRBJ1-5; v_gene: TRBV2; abundance: once; CDR3aa: CASSQDRGHQPQHF; CDR3nt: TGTGCCAGCAGTCAGGACAGGGGTCATCAGCCCCAGCATTTT
d_gene: TRBD2; j_gene: TRBJ2-7; v_gene: TRBV12-3/TRBV12-4; abundance: many; CDR3aa: CASRVGGRYEQYF; CDR3nt: TGTGCCAGCAGAGTGGGAGGGAGGTACGAGCAGTACTTC
d_gene: NA; j_gene: TRBJ2-1; v_gene: TRBV5-1; abundance: NA; CDR3aa: CASSSGTPTYNEQFF; CDR3nt: TGCGCCAGCAGCTCCGGGACACCTACCTACAATGAGCAGTTCTTC
d_gene: TRBD1; j_gene: TRBJ1-4; v_gene: TRBV6-6; abundance: NA; CDR3aa: CASSYSTGDDEKLFF; CDR3nt: TGTGCCAGCAGTTACTCGACAGGGGACGACGAAAAACTGTTTTTT
d_gene: TRBD2; j_gene: TRBJ2-5; v_gene: TRBV28; abundance: once; CDR3aa: CASSSLVAGVRETQYF; CDR3nt: TGTGCCAGCAGCAGCCTTGTAGCGGGAGTCCGAGAGACCCAGTACTTC
d_gene: NA; j_gene: TRBJ1-5; v_gene: TRBV5-1; abundance: NA; CDR3aa: CASSPGWGEGNQPQHF; CDR3nt: TGCGCCAGCAGCCCGGGGTGGGGAGAAGGCAATCAGCCCCAGCATTTT
d_gene: TRBD1; j_gene: TRBJ2-7; v_gene: TRBV6-5; abundance: many; CDR3aa: CASRLETGGAYEQYF; CDR3nt: TGTGCCAGCAGGTTAGAGACAGGGGGCGCCTACGAGCAGTACTTC
d_gene: NA; j_gene: TRBJ1-1; v_gene: TRBV2; abundance: NA; CDR3aa: CASSEFSRMNTEAFF; CDR3nt: TGTGCCAGCAGTGAATTTTCGCGAATGAACACTGAAGCTTTCTTT
d_gene: TRBD1; j_gene: TRBJ1-6; v_gene: TRBV7-2; abundance: NA; CDR3aa: CASSTRQGGDSPLHF; CDR3nt: TGTGCCAGCAGCACCCGACAGGGTGGGGATTCACCCCTCCACTTT
d_gene: TRBD1; j_gene: TRBJ2-2; v_gene: TRBV9; abundance: NA; CDR3aa: CASSAGTGSYVELFF; CDR3nt: TGTGCCAGCAGCGCCGGGACAGGGTCTTACGTGGAGCTGTTTTTT
d_gene: TRBD1; j_gene: TRBJ2-5; v_gene: TRBV19; abundance: NA; CDR3aa: CASSPLDRGLETQYF; CDR3nt: TGTGCCAGTAGTCCCCTGGACAGGGGGTTGGAGACCCAGTACTTC
d_gene: NA; j_gene: TRBJ1-4; v_gene: TRBV15; abundance: NA; CDR3aa: CATSPTVATNEKLFF; CDR3nt: TGTGCCACCAGCCCGACAGTGGCAACTAATGAAAAACTGTTTTTT
d_gene: NA; j_gene: TRBJ1-1; v_gene: TRBV6-5; abundance: NA; CDR3aa: CASSPKGLGTEAFF; CDR3nt: TGTGCCAGCAGTCCGAAGGGGTTGGGCACTGAAGCTTTCTTT
d_gene: NA; j_gene: TRBJ2-3; v_gene: TRBV3-1/TRBV3-2; abundance: NA; CDR3aa: CASSQEDRRTDTQYF; CDR3nt: TGTGCCAGCAGCCAAGAAGACAGACGCACAGATACGCAGTATTTT
d_gene: NA; j_gene: TRBJ2-1; v_gene: TRBV5-1; abundance: NA; CDR3aa: CASSSRAVGQGHNEQFF; CDR3nt: TGCGCCAGCAGCTCAAGGGCGGTTGGGCAGGGCCACAATGAGCAGTTCTTC
d_gene: NA; j_gene: TRBJ2-5; v_gene: TRBV5-1; abundance: NA; CDR3aa: CASSLALAVGQETQYF; CDR3nt: TGCGCCAGCAGCTTGGCCCTAGCAGTAGGTCAAGAGACCCAGTACTTC
d_gene: TRBD2; j_gene: TRBJ2-5; v_gene: TRBV6-5; abundance: NA; CDR3aa: CASHWETSRKETQYF; CDR3nt: TGTGCCAGCCATTGGGAGACTAGCCGCAAAGAGACCCAGTACTTC
d_gene: NA; j_gene: TRBJ2-3; v_gene: TRBV30; abundance: NA; CDR3aa: CAWSGGRAIGTDTQYF; CDR3nt: TGTGCCTGGAGTGGCGGCAGGGCGATTGGCACAGATACGCAGTATTTT
d_gene: TRBD1; j_gene: TRBJ1-2; v_gene: TRBV30; abundance: NA; CDR3aa: CAWITDRGRCTF; CDR3nt: TGTGCCTGGATAACGGACAGGGGGAGGTGCACCTTC
d_gene: TRBD1; j_gene: TRBJ2-4; v_gene: TRBV5-1; abundance: NA; CDR3aa: CASSLTGGNIQYF; CDR3nt: TGCGCCAGCAGCTTGACAGGGGGGAACATTCAGTACTTC
d_gene: NA; j_gene: TRBJ2-1; v_gene: TRBV14; abundance: few; CDR3aa: CASSQGTTVFYEQFF; CDR3nt: TGTGCCAGCAGCCAAGGGACAACCGTCTTTTATGAGCAGTTCTTC
d_gene: TRBD2; j_gene: TRBJ2-7; v_gene: TRBV5-4; abundance: NA; CDR3aa: CASSGGLVSYEQYF; CDR3nt: TGTGCCAGCAGCGGGGGACTAGTATCCTACGAGCAGTACTTC
d_gene: TRBD2; j_gene: TRBJ2-5; v_gene: TRBV5-1; abundance: NA; CDR3aa: CASSLVTSGRGETQYF; CDR3nt: TGCGCCAGCAGCTTGGTGACTAGCGGGAGGGGGGAGACCCAGTACTTC
d_gene: NA; j_gene: TRBJ1-1; v_gene: TRBV11-2; abundance: once; CDR3aa: CASSLQPRGSEAFF; CDR3nt: TGTGCCAGCAGCTTACAGCCCAGGGGCTCTGAAGCTTTCTTT
d_gene: TRBD2; j_gene: TRBJ2-3; v_gene: TRBV5-1; abundance: few; CDR3aa: CASSPPGGHADTQYF; CDR3nt: TGCGCCAGCAGCCCCCCGGGGGGGCACGCAGATACGCAGTATTTT
d_gene: NA; j_gene: TRBJ1-2; v_gene: TRBV19; abundance: NA; CDR3aa: CASSISPDRNYGYTF; CDR3nt: TGTGCCAGTAGTATATCCCCTGACAGAAACTATGGCTACACCTTC
d_gene: NA; j_gene: TRBJ1-2; v_gene: TRBV12-5; abundance: NA; CDR3aa: CASGLSGTPYGYTF; CDR3nt: TGTGCTAGTGGTTTGTCCGGGACACCTTATGGCTACACCTTC
d_gene: TRBD1; j_gene: TRBJ1-6; v_gene: TRBV2; abundance: few; CDR3aa: CASSAQGARNSPLHF; CDR3nt: TGTGCCAGCAGTGCGCAGGGGGCACGGAATTCACCCCTCCACTTT
d_gene: TRBD2; j_gene: TRBJ2-1; v_gene: TRBV4-1; abundance: NA; CDR3aa: CASSQRTASGRAGENEQFF; CDR3nt: TGCGCCAGCAGCCAGCGGACAGCGAGCGGGAGGGCTGGAGAAAATGAGCAGTTCTTC
d_gene: TRBD2; j_gene: TRBJ2-1; v_gene: TRBV30; abundance: NA; CDR3aa: CAWGEGHNEQFF; CDR3nt: TGTGCCTGGGGGGAGGGGCACAATGAGCAGTTCTTC
d_gene: NA; j_gene: TRBJ2-7; v_gene: TRBV10-2; abundance: NA; CDR3aa: CASSVTGGSYEQYF; CDR3nt: TGCGCCAGCAGTGTAACCGGGGGCTCCTACGAGCAGTACTTC
d_gene: TRBD1; j_gene: TRBJ1-5; v_gene: TRBV28; abundance: NA; CDR3aa: CASSLDRPSNQPQHF; CDR3nt: TGTGCCAGCAGTTTGGACAGGCCTAGCAATCAGCCCCAGCATTTT
d_gene: TRBD2; j_gene: TRBJ2-7; v_gene: TRBV7-2; abundance: once; CDR3aa: CASSLASGRSYEQYF; CDR3nt: TGTGCCAGCAGCTTAGCTAGCGGGCGCTCCTACGAGCAGTACTTC
d_gene: NA; j_gene: TRBJ1-1; v_gene: TRBV19; abundance: once; CDR3aa: CASIMGSRGGGTEAFF; CDR3nt: TGTGCCAGTATAATGGGATCAAGGGGTGGTGGCACTGAAGCTTTCTTT
d_gene: NA; j_gene: TRBJ2-3; v_gene: TRBV12-3/TRBV12-4; abundance: NA; CDR3aa: CASSSPLTDTQYF; CDR3nt: TGTGCCAGCAGTTCTCCACTCACAGATACGCAGTATTTT
d_gene: NA; j_gene: TRBJ2-7; v_gene: TRBV21-1; abundance: NA; CDR3aa: CASSQVLGKGPYEQYF; CDR3nt: TGTGCCAGCAGCCAGGTTCTCGGGAAAGGGCCTTACGAGCAGTACTTC
d_gene: TRBD1; j_gene: TRBJ2-7; v_gene: TRBV19; abundance: few; CDR3aa: CATGGWTGADEQYF; CDR3nt: TGTGCCACCGGGGGGTGGACAGGGGCGGACGAGCAGTACTTC
d_gene: NA; j_gene: TRBJ2-2; v_gene: TRBV6-5; abundance: NA; CDR3aa: CASKRGTGELFF; CDR3nt: TGTGCCAGCAAGAGAGGCACCGGGGAGCTGTTTTTT
d_gene: NA; j_gene: TRBJ2-1; v_gene: TRBV5-1; abundance: NA; CDR3aa: CASSLALASYNEQFF; CDR3nt: TGCGCCAGCAGCTTGGCACTAGCCTCCTACAATGAGCAGTTCTTC